This T cell receptor (beta chain) was documented in a study of blood T cell repertoires in COVID-19. Study overall: Spain, Italy and the United States supplied samples that represented acute and convalescent COVID-19. PBMCs, B-cell-depleted T cells, or T cells were the source of the cDNA or gDNA that made up the material.

Seattle patient enrollment occurred during active infection, with longitudinal follow-up thereafter. V was shortened by 5 bases and J by 6 bases, with 11 bases between the two germline ends. Germline values: CDR1 LNHDA, CDR2 SQIVND (reference sequence). The CDR3 extends over 13 amino acids. In the original analysis: It was from reference gene primer amplification that nucleated cell counts were estimated. Data came from immunoSEQ multiplex PCR; TCRdb stores just in-frame clones and leaves some out. V, J and clone size are taken as reported in that table, and D and trimming were inferred from the DNA itself. The sample carries a few hundred thousand clones, around 89% recorded once.

The receptor comes from a woman in her twenties or thirties with COVID-19, enrolled during active disease. The specimen sequenced was peripheral blood. This chain uses TRBV19 with TRBJ1-5, with D tentatively TRBD1 (6 bases). In nucleotides, the CDR3 is TGTGCCAGTAGTGGGGGCAGGGCTCAGCCCCAGCATTTT. As protein: CASSGGRAQPQHF.